This T cell receptor (beta chain) was identified in a study of OX40 agonist ivuxolimab in advanced cancers. Turning to the study itself: Males comprised around 78% of the group, whose mean age was approximately 60 years (range 23 to 79).

There are 13 residues in the CDR3. Germline V gives CDR1 SQVTM, CDR2 ANQGSEA. Trimming left V 6 bases short and J 2 bases short, with 12 bases between. The repertoire was sequenced with immunoSEQ multiplex PCR; TCRdb's copy has only in-frame clones and lacks some. The table includes more than 95,000 clones, roughly 95% detected once. Sequencing was performed on CD4+ or CD8+ T cells sorted from blood, taken in a trial of the OX40 agonist ivuxolimab. The chain employs TRBV29-1 and TRBJ2-3; D assignment may be TRBD1 or TRBD2 (5 bases each). This TCR was sampled from an adult with an advanced solid tumor such as melanoma, head and neck, liver or kidney cancer. CDR3 residues: CSVRDLVTDTQYF. For the CDR3, the DNA is TGCAGCGTGAGGGACCTTGTCACAGATACGCAGTATTTT.